This T cell receptor beta chain was recovered during a study of vaccination effects on CD4 cells after COVID-19. Profiled with immunoSEQ multiplex PCR; TCRdb holds only in-frame clones, not every one. The sample holds some 68,000 clones, about 86% seen once. CD4+ T cells specific for antigen were expanded with viral peptide pools by the ViraFEST assay before sequencing. It was after roughly 11 days of culture that CD4+ T cells were isolated. Either the mRNA-1273 or the BNT162b2 vaccine was given to participants as two doses. At days 3 and 7, half of the medium was exchanged for IL-2 medium. Details on this clone: Its target is unknown.

CDR3 length: 14 amino acids. The rearrangement joins TRBV21-1 to TRBJ2-3; the D call of TRBD1 is as the table states it, not checked on the DNA. TRBV21-1 constitutes a pseudogene. The sequence came from a human donor who received a COVID-19 vaccine. This specimen consisted of CD4+ T cells from PBMCs cultured with HCoV-229E spike peptides, obtained after COVID-19 vaccination. The CDR3 DNA is TGTGCCAGCAGCAAAGCGATTAGGGGTGATACGCAGTATTTT. Translation: CASSKAIRGDTQYF.